Presented here are 24 T cell receptor beta chains from one specimen sequenced in a study of cytomegalovirus exposure and HLA in healthy donors. Clones were sequenced by immunoSEQ multiplex PCR, and TCRdb holds only the in-frame ones, with some missing. The data contain about 150,000 clones, 88% of them seen just once; the ten biggest clones take up around 3%. Sequences were obtained from PBMCs. The source of these receptors is a man aged 18 to 29 in good health and CMV-seronegative.

The J gene is TRBJ2-3, the V gene TRBV7-6; D might be TRBD2 (5 bases). Per the germline V gene, CDR1 is SGHVS and CDR2 is FNYEAQ. This CDR3 has 14 residues. V was clipped by 1 base and J by 2 bases, with 7 bases between them. This CDR3 reads CASSLGGITDTQYF. The DNA for the CDR3 is TGTGCCAGCAGCTTAGGAGGGATCACAGATACGCAGTATTTT.

This chain connects TRBV5-1 to TRBJ2-3; TRBD2 agrees at 10 bases. Germline V gene data show CDR1 as SGHRS and CDR2 as YFSETQ. The CDR3 is 15 residues long. V lost 4 bases, J lost 4 bases, and 6 bases stayed unmatched. CDR3 residues: CASSPSSGSSDTQYF. The CDR3 region has the DNA TGCGCCAGCAGCCCCTCTAGCGGGAGCTCAGATACGCAGTATTTT.

This chain uses TRBV6-1 with TRBJ1-2, with a weak D call TRBD1 (5 bases). Germline CDR1 is MNHNS and CDR2 is SASEGT. This CDR3 is built from 15 residues. Trimming removed 8 bases from V and 4 bases from J, with 20 bases in between. CDR3: CASVKEGTSGYGYTF. Here the CDR3 DNA reads TGTGCCAGCGTCAAGGAAGGGACTTCGGGCTATGGCTACACCTTC.

In the case of this clone: Other DNA sequences in this specimen translate into the identical CDR3. The chain employs TRBV18 and TRBJ2-3, with 15 bases identical to TRBD2. The CDR3 covers 17 residues. CDR1 and CDR2 (germline): KGHSH, LQKENI. Trimming at V came to 0 bases and at J to 3 bases, leaving 1 base not matched to a gene. CDR3 DNA: TGTGCCAGCTCACCACCGGGACTAGCGGGAGGAACAGATACGCAGTATTTT. Protein: CASSPPGLAGGTDTQYF.

The V gene is TRBV10-3, the J gene TRBJ2-1; TRBD1 agrees at 7 bases. V dropped 3 bases and J dropped 7; count of bases not matched to a gene: 0. This CDR3 comprises 12 residues. CDR1 and CDR2 from the germline V gene are ENHRY and SYGVKD. As DNA, the CDR3 is TGTGCCATCAGTGACAGGGGGAATGAGCAGTTCTTC. Protein sequence: CAISDRGNEQFF.

For this clone: Other DNA sequences of this sample code for an identical CDR3. The chain carries TRBV27 and TRBJ1-5; D is uncertain. Germline lookup yields CDR1 MNHEY and CDR2 SMNVEV (reference sequence). The CDR3 spans 14 residues. Trimming removed 2 bases at V and 1 base at J, with 6 bases between. As DNA, the CDR3 is TGTGCCAGCAGTTTAGCGGGGAGCAATCAGCCCCAGCATTTT. Translated, it gives CASSLAGSNQPQHF.

This chain joins TRBV7-2 and TRBJ2-7; 8 positions match TRBD1. This CDR3 has 14 residues. The J segment lost 3 bases and the V segment lost 5 bases, leaving 6 bases of the junction unmatched. The germline V gene encodes CDR1 SGHTA and CDR2 FQGNSA. The CDR3 region is CASSLGQVIYEQYF. In DNA, the CDR3 is TGTGCCAGCAGCCTGGGACAGGTAATCTACGAGCAGTACTTC.

This chain uses TRBV27 with TRBJ2-3; D unclear. CDR1 and CDR2 (germline): MNHEY, SMNVEV (reference sequence). V was cut by 3 bases and J by 0 bases, with 13 bases left in between. The CDR3 spans 16 residues. CDR3 loop: CASSLSVETSTDTQYF. The CDR3 nucleotides read TGTGCCAGCAGTTTGTCGGTAGAAACTAGCACAGATACGCAGTATTTT.

This sequence joins TRBV19 and TRBJ2-1; no clear D gene. Per germline, CDR1 LNHDA and CDR2 SQIVND (reference sequence). CDR3 length: 16 amino acids. Deletions cut 1 base from V and 0 bases from J, with 10 bases between. The CDR3 loop reads CASSIGFLFSYNEQFF. The CDR3 coding sequence is TGTGCCAGTAGTATAGGATTCCTATTCTCCTACAATGAGCAGTTCTTC.

This chain connects TRBV5-6 to TRBJ1-3, with TRBD1 as a possible D gene (5 bases). Between the trimmed V and J ends, which lost 3 bases and 0 bases, there was a span of 13 bases. CDR1 and CDR2 from the germline V gene are SGHDT and YYEEEE. The CDR3 covers 16 residues. CDR3 protein: CASSWWGERSGNTIYF. The CDR3 DNA follows: TGTGCCAGCAGCTGGTGGGGGGAACGCTCTGGAAACACCATATATTTT.

The chain couples TRBV7-8 to TRBJ1-3; 8 bases fit TRBD1. J was trimmed by 6 bases and V by 5 bases; bases with no gene match: 18. This CDR3 is 18 amino acids long. CDR1 and CDR2 (germline): SGHVS, FQNEAQ. This chain's CDR3 is CASSRRHPVTGEANTIYF. The CDR3 nucleotides read TGTGCCAGCAGCCGACGACATCCGGTGACAGGGGAGGCAAACACCATATATTTT. Using reference TRBV7-8 and TRBJ1-3 for the parts outside the CDR3, the full variable domain is GAGVSQSPRYKVAKRGQDVALRCDPISGHVSLFWYQQALGQGPEFLTYFQNEAQLDKSGLPSDRFFAERPEGSVSTLKIQRTQQEDSAVYLCASSRRHPVTGEANTIYFGEGSWLTVV.

V usage is TRBV4-2 and J usage is TRBJ1-2; 9 nucleotides line up with TRBD1. Germline CDR1 is LGHNA and CDR2 is YNFKEQ. V was clipped by 6 bases and J by 3 bases; unmatched bases: 8. This CDR3 is built from 15 residues. CDR3 bases: TGTGCCAGCAGGGGACAGGGCTCGGGAGACTATGGCTACACCTTC. Translating gives CASRGQGSGDYGYTF.

The chain joins TRBV2 to TRBJ1-1; the D gene is possibly TRBD1 (6 bases). This CDR3 has 15 residues. CDR1 is SNHLY and CDR2 is FYNNEI in the germline V gene. The V and J ends lost 9 bases and 0 bases respectively, with 17 bases between them. DNA of the CDR3: TGTGCCAGTCACAGGGTATTAAGGATGAACACTGAAGCTTTCTTT. It yields the protein CASHRVLRMNTEAFF.

The V gene is TRBV5-6, the J gene TRBJ1-2; no firm D call. Germline CDR1 SGHDT, CDR2 YYEEEE. Trimming took 2 bases from V and 4 from J, leaving 18 bases between them. This CDR3 has 16 residues. This CDR3 reads CASSFGRVVEFYGYTF. As DNA, the CDR3 is TGTGCCAGCAGCTTTGGTCGGGTCGTCGAGTTCTATGGCTACACCTTC.

This chain joins TRBV4-1 and TRBJ2-1, with 11 bases lining up with TRBD2. The germline V gene encodes CDR1 MGHRA and CDR2 YSYEKL. The J segment lost 4 bases and the V segment lost 1 base, leaving 3 bases of the junction unmatched. CDR3 size: 16 residues. The CDR3 is CASSQATSGGYNEQFF. Here the CDR3 DNA reads TGCGCCAGCAGCCAAGCTACTAGCGGGGGTTACAATGAGCAGTTCTTC.

The rearrangement links TRBV6-5 to TRBJ2-3; a possible D gene is TRBD1 (6 bases). CDR1 is MNHEY, CDR2 SVGAGI, per germline. CDR3 length: 13 amino acids. The V gene lost 7 bases and the J gene lost 6 bases, with 14 bases spanning the gap. The CDR3 spells CASTSSTGDTQYF. CDR3 nucleotides: TGTGCCAGCACCTCCTCTACAGGGGATACGCAGTATTTT.

This clone showed up just once. The rearrangement joins TRBV5-1 to TRBJ1-3, with D unresolved. Germline loops: CDR1 SGHRS, CDR2 YFSETQ. The CDR3 consists of 11 residues. The ends were cut back, 0 bases at V and 8 bases at J, with 3 bases in the middle. The DNA for the CDR3 is TGCGCCAGCAGCTTGGTAGACACCATATATTTT. It codes for CASSLVDTIYF.

V gene TRBV4-1 combines with J gene TRBJ2-3; TRBD2 agrees at 12 bases. J lost 5 bases, V lost 5 bases, and 5 bases had no gene match. Germline V gives CDR1 MGHRA, CDR2 YSYEKL. The CDR3 totals 15 residues. Here the CDR3 DNA reads TGCGCCAGCAGCTTTGAACTAGCGGGGGGAGATACGCAGTATTTT. This sequence encodes CASSFELAGGDTQYF.

V gene TRBV7-2 combines with J gene TRBJ1-2; 8 bases align to TRBD1. V was pared by 8 bases and J by 7 bases, with 6 bases of the junction left unmatched. Germline values: CDR1 SGHTA, CDR2 FQGNSA. The CDR3 contains 12 residues. The CDR3 loop reads CASALTGAGYTF. CDR3 coding DNA: TGTGCCAGCGCGCTGACAGGGGCTGGCTACACCTTC.

The rearrangement uses TRBV5-1 and TRBJ1-2; D uncertain. The CDR3 has 15 amino acids. Trimming cost V 4 bases and J 6 bases, with 19 bases left between them. In germline, CDR1 is SGHRS, CDR2 YFSETQ. The DNA for the CDR3 is TGCGCCAGCAGCCGCGTCGCGGTTGTTAAGGATGGCTACACCTTC. This codes for CASSRVAVVKDGYTF. The full variable domain, completed using reference TRBV5-1 and TRBJ1-2, is KAGVTQTPRYLIKTRGQQVTLSCSPISGHRSVSWYQQTPGQGLQFLFEYFSETQRNKGNFPGRFSGRQFSNSRSEMNVSTLELGDSALYLCASSRVAVVKDGYTFGSGTRLTVV.

The rearrangement joins TRBV5-1 to TRBJ2-2, with 11 bases matching TRBD2. Germline values: CDR1 SGHRS, CDR2 YFSETQ. Trimming removed 5 bases from V and 7 bases from J; junction bases left unmatched: 4. There are 14 residues in the CDR3. This CDR3 is CASRLAGGNGELFF. The CDR3 DNA is TGCGCCAGCAGATTAGCGGGAGGGAACGGGGAGCTGTTTTTT.

V and J are TRBV5-1 and TRBJ2-7; D not resolved. Germline assignment: CDR1 SGHRS and CDR2 YFSETQ. This CDR3 is built from 11 residues. V lost 3 bases to trimming and J lost 11 bases, with 12 bases between them. CDR3 bases: TGCGCCAGCAGCTCGTGGGCCCGGGAGTACGTC. It yields the protein CASSSWAREYV.

The chain has TRBV19 and TRBJ2-5; 10 nucleotides match TRBD2. The CDR3 extends over 17 amino acids. Germline trimming cut 4 bases from V and 5 bases from J; bases unmatched to any gene: 13. From germline, CDR1 is LNHDA and CDR2 SQIVND (reference sequence). CDR3 region: CASSTVAGGSSLETQYF. The CDR3 DNA sequence: TGTGCCAGTAGTACGGTAGCGGGAGGATCTTCCTTGGAGACCCAGTACTTC.

The chain has TRBV29-1 and TRBJ2-1, with 8 bases fitting TRBD2. The CDR3 runs 14 residues. The V gene end was trimmed by 8 bases and the J gene end by 0 bases; junction bases not matched to a gene: 6. CDR1 and CDR2 from the germline V gene are SQVTM and ANQGSEA. The CDR3 DNA reads TGCAGCTCTGAGCGGGGGAGCTCCTACAATGAGCAGTTCTTC. It is translated as CSSERGSSYNEQFF.